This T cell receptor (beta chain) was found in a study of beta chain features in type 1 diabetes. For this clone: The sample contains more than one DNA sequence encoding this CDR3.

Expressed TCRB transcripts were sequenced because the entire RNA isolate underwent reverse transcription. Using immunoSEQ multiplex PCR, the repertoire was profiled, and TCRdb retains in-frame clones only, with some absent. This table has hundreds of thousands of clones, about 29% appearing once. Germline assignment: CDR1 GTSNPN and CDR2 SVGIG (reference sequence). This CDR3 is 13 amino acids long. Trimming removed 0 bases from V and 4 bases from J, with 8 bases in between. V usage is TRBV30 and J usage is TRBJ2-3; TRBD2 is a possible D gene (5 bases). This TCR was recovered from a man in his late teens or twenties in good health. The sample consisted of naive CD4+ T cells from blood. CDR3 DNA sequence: TGTGCCTGGAGTGTAGGGCGGGCAGATACGCAGTATTTT. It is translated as CAWSVGRADTQYF.